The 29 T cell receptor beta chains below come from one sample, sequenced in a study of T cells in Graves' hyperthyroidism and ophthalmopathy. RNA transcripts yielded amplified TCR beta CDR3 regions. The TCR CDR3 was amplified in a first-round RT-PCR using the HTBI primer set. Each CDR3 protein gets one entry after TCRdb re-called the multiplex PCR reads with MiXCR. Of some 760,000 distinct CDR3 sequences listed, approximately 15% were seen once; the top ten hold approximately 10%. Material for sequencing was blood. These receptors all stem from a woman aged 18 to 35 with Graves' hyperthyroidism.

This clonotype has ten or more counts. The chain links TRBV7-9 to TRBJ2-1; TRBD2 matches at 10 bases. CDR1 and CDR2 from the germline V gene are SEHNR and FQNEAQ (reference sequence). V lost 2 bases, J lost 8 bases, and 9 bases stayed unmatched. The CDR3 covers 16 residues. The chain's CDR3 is CASSLRWLAGAHEQFF. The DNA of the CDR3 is TGTGCCAGCAGCTTACGTTGGCTAGCGGGAGCCCATGAGCAGTTCTTC. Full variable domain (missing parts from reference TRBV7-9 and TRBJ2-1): DTGVSQNPRHKITKRGQNVTFRCDPISEHNRLYWYRQTLGQGPEFLTYFQNEAQLEKSRLLSDRFSAERPKGSFSTLEIQRTEQGDSAMYLCASSLRWLAGAHEQFFGPGTRLTVL.

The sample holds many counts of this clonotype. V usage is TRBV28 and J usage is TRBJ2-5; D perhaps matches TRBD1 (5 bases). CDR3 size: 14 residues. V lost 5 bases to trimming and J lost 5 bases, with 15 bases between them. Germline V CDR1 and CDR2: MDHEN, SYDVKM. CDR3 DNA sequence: TGTGCCAGCAGTACCAGGGCGTTCGTGGAGACCCAGTACTTC. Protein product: CASSTRAFVETQYF.

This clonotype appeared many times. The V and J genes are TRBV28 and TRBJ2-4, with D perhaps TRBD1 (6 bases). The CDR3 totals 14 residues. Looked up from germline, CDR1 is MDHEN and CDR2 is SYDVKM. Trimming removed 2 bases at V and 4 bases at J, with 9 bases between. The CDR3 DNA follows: TGTGCCAGCAGTTTAGGGACACCGAAAAACATTCAGTACTTC. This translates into CASSLGTPKNIQYF.

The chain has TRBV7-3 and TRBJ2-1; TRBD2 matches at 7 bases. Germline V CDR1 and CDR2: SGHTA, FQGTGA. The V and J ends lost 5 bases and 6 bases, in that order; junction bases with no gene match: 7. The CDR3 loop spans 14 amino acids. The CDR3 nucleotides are TGTGCCAGCAGCGAAAATTCTAGCGGCAATGAGCAGTTCTTC. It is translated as CASSENSSGNEQFF.

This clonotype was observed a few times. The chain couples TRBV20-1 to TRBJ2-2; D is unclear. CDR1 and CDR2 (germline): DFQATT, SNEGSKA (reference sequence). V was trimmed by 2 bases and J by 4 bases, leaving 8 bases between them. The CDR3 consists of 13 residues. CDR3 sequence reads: CSARKMSTGELFF. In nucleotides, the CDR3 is TGCAGTGCTAGAAAGATGAGCACCGGGGAGCTGTTTTTT.

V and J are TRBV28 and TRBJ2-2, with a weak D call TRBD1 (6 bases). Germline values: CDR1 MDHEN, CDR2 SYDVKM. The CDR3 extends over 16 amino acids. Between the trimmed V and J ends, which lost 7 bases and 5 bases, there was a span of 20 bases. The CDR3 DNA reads TGTGCCAGCATCCCGCTGCCGCGTCAGGGGACCGGGGAGCTGTTTTTT. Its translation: CASIPLPRQGTGELFF. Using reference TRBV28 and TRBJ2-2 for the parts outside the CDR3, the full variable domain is DVKVTQSSRYLVKRTGEKVFLECVQDMDHENMFWYRQDPGLGLRLIYFSYDVKMKEKGDIPEGYSVSREKKERFSLILESASTNQTSMYLCASIPLPRQGTGELFFGEGSRLTVL.

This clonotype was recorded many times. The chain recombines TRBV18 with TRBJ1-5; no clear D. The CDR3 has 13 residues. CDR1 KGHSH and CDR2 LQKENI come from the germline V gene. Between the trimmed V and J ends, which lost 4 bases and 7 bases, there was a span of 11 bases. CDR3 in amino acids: CASSLEGIQPQHF. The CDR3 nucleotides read TGTGCCAGCTCACTTGAGGGTATACAGCCCCAGCATTTT.

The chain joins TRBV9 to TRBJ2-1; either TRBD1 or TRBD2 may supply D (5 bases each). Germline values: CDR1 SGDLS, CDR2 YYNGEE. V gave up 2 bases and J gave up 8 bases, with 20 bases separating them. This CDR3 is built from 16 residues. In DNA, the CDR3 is TGTGCCAGCAGCGTTAATCCGGGACGGCGTTCGGATGAGCAGTTCTTC. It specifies CASSVNPGRRSDEQFF.

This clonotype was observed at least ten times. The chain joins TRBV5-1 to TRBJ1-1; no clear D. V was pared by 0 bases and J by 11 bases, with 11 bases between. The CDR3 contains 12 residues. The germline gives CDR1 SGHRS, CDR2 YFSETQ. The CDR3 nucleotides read TGCGCCAGCAGCTTGGAGGGTGCGTCGGCTTTCTTT. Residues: CASSLEGASAFF. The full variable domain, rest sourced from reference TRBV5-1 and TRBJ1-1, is KAGVTQTPRYLIKTRGQQVTLSCSPISGHRSVSWYQQTPGQGLQFLFEYFSETQRNKGNFPGRFSGRQFSNSRSEMNVSTLELGDSALYLCASSLEGASAFFGQGTRLTVV.

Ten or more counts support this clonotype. The chain's CDR3 is CASSKGFDLEERTDTQYF. In DNA, the CDR3 is TGTGCCAGCAGCAAAGGTTTCGATTTGGAGGAGAGGACAGATACGCAGTATTTT. This chain joins TRBV11-2 and TRBJ2-3; a weak D match, TRBD2 (5 bases). The germline V and J ends were trimmed by 5 bases and 3 bases, with 24 bases remaining between them. The CDR3 sequence is 18 residues long. From germline, CDR1 is SGHAT and CDR2 FQNNGV.

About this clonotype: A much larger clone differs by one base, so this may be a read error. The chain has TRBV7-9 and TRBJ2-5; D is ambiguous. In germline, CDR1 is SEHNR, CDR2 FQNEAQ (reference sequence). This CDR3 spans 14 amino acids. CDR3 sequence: CTSRSKVLGETQYF. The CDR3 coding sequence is TGTACCAGCAGGTCCAAGGTCTTAGGGGAGACCCAGTACTTC.

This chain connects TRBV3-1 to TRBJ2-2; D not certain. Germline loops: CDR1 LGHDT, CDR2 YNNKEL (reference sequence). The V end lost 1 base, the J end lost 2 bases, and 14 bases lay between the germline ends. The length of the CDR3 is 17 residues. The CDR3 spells CASSQVTTSPNTGELFF. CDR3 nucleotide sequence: TGTGCCAGCAGCCAAGTGACGACATCGCCTAACACCGGGGAGCTGTTTTTT.

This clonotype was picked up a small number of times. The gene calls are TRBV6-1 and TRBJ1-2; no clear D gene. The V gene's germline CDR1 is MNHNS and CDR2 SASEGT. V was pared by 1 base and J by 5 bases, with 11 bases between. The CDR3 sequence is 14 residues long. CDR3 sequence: CASSEGGGWYGYTF. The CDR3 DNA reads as TGTGCCAGCAGTGAAGGGGGAGGGTGGTATGGCTACACCTTC.

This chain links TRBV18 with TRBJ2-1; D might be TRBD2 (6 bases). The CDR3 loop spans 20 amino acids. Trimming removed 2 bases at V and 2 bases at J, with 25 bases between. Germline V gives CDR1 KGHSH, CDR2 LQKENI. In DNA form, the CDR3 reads TGTGCCAGCTCACCATTCCGGGACTCGCCCCTAAGGCTGACCTACAATGAGCAGTTCTTC. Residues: CASSPFRDSPLRLTYNEQFF.

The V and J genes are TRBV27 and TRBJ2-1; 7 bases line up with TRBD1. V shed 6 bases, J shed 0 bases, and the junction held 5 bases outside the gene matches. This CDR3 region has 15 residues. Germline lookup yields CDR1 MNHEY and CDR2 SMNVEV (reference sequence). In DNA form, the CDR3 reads TGTGCCAGCAGAGTGGGACAGAGCTCCTACAATGAGCAGTTCTTC. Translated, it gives CASRVGQSSYNEQFF.

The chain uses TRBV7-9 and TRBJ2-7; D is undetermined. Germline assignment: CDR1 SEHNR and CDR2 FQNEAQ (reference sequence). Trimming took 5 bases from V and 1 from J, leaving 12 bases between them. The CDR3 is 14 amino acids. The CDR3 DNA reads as TGTGCCAGCAGCCCCCCCTTAGAATCCTACGAGCAGTACTTC. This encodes CASSPPLESYEQYF.

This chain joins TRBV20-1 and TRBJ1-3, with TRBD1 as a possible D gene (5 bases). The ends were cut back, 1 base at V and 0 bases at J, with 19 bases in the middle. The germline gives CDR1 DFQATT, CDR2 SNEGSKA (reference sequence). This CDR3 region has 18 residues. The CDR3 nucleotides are TGCAGTGCTAGAGGAGACAGTGGCTTCTCTCTCTCTGGAAACACCATATATTTT. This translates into CSARGDSGFSLSGNTIYF.

CDR3 sequence (DNA): TGTGCCAGTAGTATCACCCTCAACAATGAGCAGTTCTTC. It specifies CASSITLNNEQFF. This chain links TRBV19 with TRBJ2-1; no definite D call. The CDR3 length is 13 residues. Per the germline V gene, CDR1 is LNHDA and CDR2 is SQIVND (reference sequence). Deletions cut 3 bases from V and 5 bases from J, with 8 bases between.

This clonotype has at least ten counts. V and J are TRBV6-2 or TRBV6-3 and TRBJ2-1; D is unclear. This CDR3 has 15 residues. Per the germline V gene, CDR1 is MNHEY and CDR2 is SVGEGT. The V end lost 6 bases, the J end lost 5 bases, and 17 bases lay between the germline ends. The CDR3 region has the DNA TGTGCCAGCAGGGTGGTTGGAGAATTTAACAATGAGCAGTTCTTC. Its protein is CASRVVGEFNNEQFF.

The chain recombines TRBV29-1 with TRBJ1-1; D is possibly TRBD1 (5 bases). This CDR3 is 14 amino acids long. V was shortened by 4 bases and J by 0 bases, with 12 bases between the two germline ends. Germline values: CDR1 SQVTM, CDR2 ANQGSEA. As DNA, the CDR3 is TGCAGCGTTGGAGGGGATTATTTGAACACTGAAGCTTTCTTT. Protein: CSVGGDYLNTEAFF.

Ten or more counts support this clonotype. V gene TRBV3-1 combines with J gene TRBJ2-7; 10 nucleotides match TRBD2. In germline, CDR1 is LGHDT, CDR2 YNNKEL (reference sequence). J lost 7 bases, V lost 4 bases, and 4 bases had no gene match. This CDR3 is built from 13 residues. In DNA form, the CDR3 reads TGTGCCAGCAGCCGCCTGACTAGCGGGGAGCAGTACTTC. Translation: CASSRLTSGEQYF.

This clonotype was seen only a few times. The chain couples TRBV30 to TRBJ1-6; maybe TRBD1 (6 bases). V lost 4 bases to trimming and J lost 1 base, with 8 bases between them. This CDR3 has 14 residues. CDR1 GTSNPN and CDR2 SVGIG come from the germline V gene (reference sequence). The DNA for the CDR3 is TGTGCCTGGAACACAGGGTCCTATAATTCACCCCTCCACTTT. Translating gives CAWNTGSYNSPLHF.

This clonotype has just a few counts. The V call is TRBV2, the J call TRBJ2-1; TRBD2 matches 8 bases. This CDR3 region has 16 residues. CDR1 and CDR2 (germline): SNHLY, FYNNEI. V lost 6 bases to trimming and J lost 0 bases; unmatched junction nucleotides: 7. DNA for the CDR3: TGTGCCAGCAGGGAACTAGCGGCCACCTCCTACAATGAGCAGTTCTTC. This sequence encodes CASRELAATSYNEQFF.

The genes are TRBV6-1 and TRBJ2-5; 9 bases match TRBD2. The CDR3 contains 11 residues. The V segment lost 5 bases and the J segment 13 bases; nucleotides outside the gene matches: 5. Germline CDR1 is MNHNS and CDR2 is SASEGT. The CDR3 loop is CASSYSGSSYF. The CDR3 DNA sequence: TGTGCCAGCAGTTATAGCGGGAGTTCGTACTTC.

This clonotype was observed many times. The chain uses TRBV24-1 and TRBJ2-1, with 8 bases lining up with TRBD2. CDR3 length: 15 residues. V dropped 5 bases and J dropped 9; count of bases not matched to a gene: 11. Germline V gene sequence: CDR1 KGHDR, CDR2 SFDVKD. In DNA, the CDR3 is TGTGCCACCAGTGGGCTTCGTGGGACTAGATCTGAGCAGTTCTTC. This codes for CATSGLRGTRSEQFF.

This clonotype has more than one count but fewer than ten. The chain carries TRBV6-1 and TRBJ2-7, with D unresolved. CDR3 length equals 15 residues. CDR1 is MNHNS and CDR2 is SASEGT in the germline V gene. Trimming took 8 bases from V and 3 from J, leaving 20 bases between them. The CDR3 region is CASDSGSTRHYEQYF. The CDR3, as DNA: TGTGCCAGCGATTCCGGCTCTACGCGACACTACGAGCAGTACTTC.

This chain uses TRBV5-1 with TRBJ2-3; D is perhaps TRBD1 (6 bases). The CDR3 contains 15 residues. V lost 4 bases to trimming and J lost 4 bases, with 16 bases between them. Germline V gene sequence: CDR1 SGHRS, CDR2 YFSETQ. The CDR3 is CASSPDSTLPDTQYF. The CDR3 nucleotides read TGCGCCAGCAGCCCGGACAGCACCCTCCCAGATACGCAGTATTTT.

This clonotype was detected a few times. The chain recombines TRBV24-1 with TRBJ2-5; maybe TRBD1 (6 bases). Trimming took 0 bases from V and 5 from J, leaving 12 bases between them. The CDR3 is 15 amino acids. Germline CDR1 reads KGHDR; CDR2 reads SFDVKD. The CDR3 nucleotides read TGTGCCACCAGTGATTTGCAGGGGTTCGTGGAGACCCAGTACTTC. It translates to CATSDLQGFVETQYF.

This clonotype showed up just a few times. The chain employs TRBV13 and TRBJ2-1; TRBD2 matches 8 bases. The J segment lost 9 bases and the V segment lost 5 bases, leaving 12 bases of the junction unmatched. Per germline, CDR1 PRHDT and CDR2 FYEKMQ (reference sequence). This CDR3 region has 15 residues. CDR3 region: CASSRPSGTRFEQFF. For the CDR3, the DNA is TGTGCCAGCAGCAGACCCTCCGGGACTAGATTTGAGCAGTTCTTC.